The rows below give T cell receptor beta chains drawn from one sample of a study of blood T cell repertoires in COVID-19. Using immunoSEQ multiplex PCR, the repertoire was profiled, and TCRdb retains in-frame clones only, with some absent. Among 150,000 to 200,000 clones listed, 65% to 90% were seen once. Sequenced sample: peripheral blood. These receptors were collected from a woman aged 40 to 49 with COVID-19, enrolled during active disease. Both conserved end residues are part of each CDR3. Each record gives: CDR3 DNA, CDR3 protein, CDR3 length, V gene, D gene, J gene, clone size. The D gene is left open where the match is weak. Rows give clone size only sometimes, using once, few, many, or a class for an expanded clone.

TGTGCCAGCAGCTACCCACAGGGGAAGCGGACTGAAGCTTTCTTT	CASSYPQGKRTEAFF	15	TRBV14	TRBD1	TRBJ1-1	.
TGCAGCGTGAAACTAGCGGGAATCCGCGAGCAGTACTTC	CSVKLAGIREQYF	13	TRBV29-1	TRBD2	TRBJ2-7	.
TGTGCCAGCAGCGGACAGGGGGCTGAAAATTCACCCCTCCACTTT	CASSGQGAENSPLHF	15	TRBV6-6	TRBD1	TRBJ1-6	.
TGTGCCAGCAGCCAAGGGACGGCGGGAGGGCCACTGGAGACGCAGTATTTT	CASSQGTAGGPLETQYF	17	TRBV3-1/TRBV3-2	TRBD2	TRBJ2-3	.
TGCAGCGTTGACGGACTAGCGGGAACAGATACGCAGTATTTT	CSVDGLAGTDTQYF	14	TRBV29-1	TRBD2	TRBJ2-3	.
TGTGCCAGCAGTTTTGGGACTGGTACCTACGAGCAGTACTTC	CASSFGTGTYEQYF	14	TRBV28	.	TRBJ2-7	.
TGTGCCAGCCAATCTCGCGGGGACAGAGGACCCCAAGAGACCCAGTACTTC	CASQSRGDRGPQETQYF	17	TRBV19	.	TRBJ2-5	.
TGTGCCAGCAGCGGGCCGGGACAGGACCCCACCGGGGAGCTGTTTTTT	CASSGPGQDPTGELFF	16	TRBV9	TRBD1	TRBJ2-2	.
TGTGCCAGCAGCCCCGGGACAAATGAGCAGTTCTTC	CASSPGTNEQFF	12	TRBV7-9	.	TRBJ2-1	many
TGTGCCAGCAGTTACTATTACACAGATACGCAGTATTTT	CASSYYYTDTQYF	13	TRBV6-5	.	TRBJ2-3	.
TGTGCCAGCTCACCACCCCTGGGCACGTCCTTAATGAACACTGAAGCTTTCTTT	CASSPPLGTSLMNTEAFF	18	TRBV18	.	TRBJ1-1	.
TGTGCCAGCAGTTGGCAGGGGGGAGCCGGGGAGCTGTTTTTT	CASSWQGGAGELFF	14	TRBV6-2/TRBV6-3	.	TRBJ2-2	.
TGTGCCAGCTCACCGAAACCTAGGGGTGACCTTGGACTAGCGGGAGGGGCACAAGAGACCCAGTACTTC	CASSPKPRGDLGLAGGAQETQYF	23	TRBV18	TRBD2	TRBJ2-5	.
TGCGCCAGCAGCTCCGGGGTATCCTACGAGCAGTACTTC	CASSSGVSYEQYF	13	TRBV5-1	.	TRBJ2-7	.
TGTGCCAGCAGCGTTTCTGACAGGGTTGAAAAACTGTTTTTT	CASSVSDRVEKLFF	14	TRBV9	TRBD1	TRBJ1-4	.
TGTGCCAGCAGTGAAGAAATAACCGGGACAGGGTTCAATTCACCCCTCCACTTT	CASSEEITGTGFNSPLHF	18	TRBV6-1	TRBD1	TRBJ1-6	.
TGTGCCAGCAGACTATCACTGAACACTGAAGCTTTCTTT	CASRLSLNTEAFF	13	TRBV6-6	.	TRBJ1-1	.
TGTGCCAGCAGCTTGAAGGCCAGGGGGCGGGCTGGAAACACCATATATTTT	CASSLKARGRAGNTIYF	17	TRBV5-6	TRBD1	TRBJ1-3	once
TGTGCCAGCAGCTTAGGGACAGGGTCCTACAATGAGCAGTTCTTC	CASSLGTGSYNEQFF	15	TRBV11-2	TRBD1	TRBJ2-1	.
TGCGCCAGCAGTGAGGCGCAGGGGGCGGCTTTCTTT	CASSEAQGAAFF	12	TRBV10-1	TRBD1	TRBJ1-1	once
TGTGCCAGCAGTGTAAGGGACAGGGATGGCTACACCTTC	CASSVRDRDGYTF	13	TRBV2	TRBD1	TRBJ1-2	.
TGCAGCGTTGGCGGGGGGGGCGCCTACAATGAGCAGTTCTTC	CSVGGGGAYNEQFF	14	TRBV29-1	TRBD2	TRBJ2-1	.
TGTGCCAGCAGCCAACTTAATTCACCCCTCCACTTT	CASSQLNSPLHF	12	TRBV3-1/TRBV3-2	.	TRBJ1-6	.
TGTGCCAGCAGTTTAAGGCTGGGACTAGCACTAACCGGGGAGCTGTTTTTT	CASSLRLGLALTGELFF	17	TRBV27	TRBD2	TRBJ2-2	.
TGCAGTCACAGGTCCAGAACAATGAACACTGAAGCCTTCTTT	CSHRSRTMNTEAFF	14	TRBV29-1	.	TRBJ1-1	.
TGTGCCAGCAGTTTATTGGGACAGTTCAATGAGCAGTTCTTC	CASSLLGQFNEQFF	14	TRBV27	TRBD1	TRBJ2-1	.
TGTGCCACCAGAGATGGTGGAGGCACAGATACGCAGTATTTT	CATRDGGGTDTQYF	14	TRBV19	.	TRBJ2-3	.
TGCGCCAGCAGCCTGTACTCGGGGGCAGATACGCAGTATTTT	CASSLYSGADTQYF	14	TRBV5-1	.	TRBJ2-3	.
TGTGCCAGCAGCTTCCTAGCGGGAGGGCCGGGCGGGGAGCTGTTTTTT	CASSFLAGGPGGELFF	16	TRBV5-4	TRBD2	TRBJ2-2	.
TGTGCCAGCTCACGGGACAGGGGAGACGAAAAACTGTTTTTT	CASSRDRGDEKLFF	14	TRBV18	TRBD1	TRBJ1-4	few
TGTGCCAGCAGTTTACCTACTAGCGGGAGAAGCTCCTACAATGAGCAGTTCTTC	CASSLPTSGRSSYNEQFF	18	TRBV28	TRBD2	TRBJ2-1	.
TGTGCCAGTACCTTAACAGGGGTCCTCAATCAGCCCCAGCATTTT	CASTLTGVLNQPQHF	15	TRBV28	TRBD1	TRBJ1-5	.
TGTGCCAGCAGCCCTAACCGCGATACGCAGTATTTT	CASSPNRDTQYF	12	TRBV7-9	.	TRBJ2-3	.
TGTGCCAGCAGTCCCGGGACTTCCACCGGGGAGCTGTTTTTT	CASSPGTSTGELFF	14	TRBV2	.	TRBJ2-2	.
TGTGCCAGCCGAGGGATTTCGGTGAGGGATGAGCAGTTCTTC	CASRGISVRDEQFF	14	TRBV27	.	TRBJ2-1	.
TGTGCCAGCAGCGTAATGAGCTCTGGCACAGATACGCAGTATTTT	CASSVMSSGTDTQYF	15	TRBV9	.	TRBJ2-3	.
TGTGCCAGCAGTGAAAGTGTCGGGGCAGGGGACACTGAAGCTTTCTTT	CASSESVGAGDTEAFF	16	TRBV6-1	.	TRBJ1-1	.
TGTGCCAGCGAGGGAGCGGAGGGGGAGACCCAGTACTTC	CASEGAEGETQYF	13	TRBV2	.	TRBJ2-5	.
TGTGCCAGTAGTGACGAGAGGGGGACAGGCAATCAGCCCCAGCATTTT	CASSDERGTGNQPQHF	16	TRBV19	TRBD1	TRBJ1-5	.
TGTGCCAGCAGCCAAGGAGGTTTAGTCGATGGCTACACCTTC	CASSQGGLVDGYTF	14	TRBV3-1/TRBV3-2	.	TRBJ1-2	.
TGTGCCAGCTCACCATTACAGGGCTCCTACAATGAGCAGTTCTTC	CASSPLQGSYNEQFF	15	TRBV18	.	TRBJ2-1	.
TGTGCCACCCTGTCGGGGGGCATCGATGAGCAGTTCTTC	CATLSGGIDEQFF	13	TRBV19	.	TRBJ2-1	.
TGCGCCAGCAGCCCCGAGACAGGTCACAATGAGCAGTTCTTC	CASSPETGHNEQFF	14	TRBV5-1	.	TRBJ2-1	once
TGTGCCAGCAGCCCAGGGACAGGCGGTTCACCCCTCCACTTT	CASSPGTGGSPLHF	14	TRBV13	TRBD1	TRBJ1-6	.
TGTGCCAGCAGCTCATGGACTTATGGCTACACCTTC	CASSSWTYGYTF	12	TRBV7-9	.	TRBJ1-2	.